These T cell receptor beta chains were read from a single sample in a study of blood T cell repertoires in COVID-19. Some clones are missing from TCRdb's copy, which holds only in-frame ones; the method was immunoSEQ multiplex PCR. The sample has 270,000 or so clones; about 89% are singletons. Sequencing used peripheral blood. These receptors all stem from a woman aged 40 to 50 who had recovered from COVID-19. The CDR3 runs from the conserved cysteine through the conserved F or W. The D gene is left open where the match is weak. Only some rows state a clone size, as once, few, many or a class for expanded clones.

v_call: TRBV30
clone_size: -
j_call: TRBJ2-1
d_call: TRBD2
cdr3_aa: CACSGRRDEQFF
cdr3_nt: TGTGCCTGCAGCGGGAGGCGGGATGAGCAGTTCTTC

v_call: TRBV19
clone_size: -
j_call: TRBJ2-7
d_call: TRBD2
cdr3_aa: CASSIGAGANPLEQYF
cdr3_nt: TGTGCCAGTAGTATCGGCGCGGGAGCAAACCCCCTCGAGCAGTACTTC

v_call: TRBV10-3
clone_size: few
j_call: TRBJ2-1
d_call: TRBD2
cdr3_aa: CAITDSGSWNEQFF
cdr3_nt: TGTGCCATCACCGACAGCGGGAGTTGGAATGAGCAGTTCTTC

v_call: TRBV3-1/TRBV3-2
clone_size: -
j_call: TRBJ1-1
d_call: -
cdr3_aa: CASSQGGDTEAFF
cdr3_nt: TGTGCCAGCAGCCAGGGAGGGGACACTGAAGCTTTCTTT

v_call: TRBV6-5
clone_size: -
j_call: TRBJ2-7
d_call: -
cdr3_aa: CASRPDGVFSYEQYF
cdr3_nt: TGTGCCAGCAGGCCCGACGGGGTCTTTTCCTACGAGCAGTACTTC

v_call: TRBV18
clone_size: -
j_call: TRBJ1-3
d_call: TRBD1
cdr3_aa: CASSQTGGFESSGNTIYF
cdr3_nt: TGTGCCAGCTCCCAGACAGGGGGCTTCGAATCCTCTGGAAACACCATATATTTT

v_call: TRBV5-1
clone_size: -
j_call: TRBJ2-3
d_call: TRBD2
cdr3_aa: CASSLAGGSPDTQYF
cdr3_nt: TGCGCCAGCAGCTTGGCGGGGGGGAGCCCAGATACGCAGTATTTT

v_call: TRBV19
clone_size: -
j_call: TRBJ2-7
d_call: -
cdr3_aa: CASSLDSAYEQYF
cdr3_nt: TGTGCCAGTAGCCTGGACTCCGCCTACGAGCAGTACTTC

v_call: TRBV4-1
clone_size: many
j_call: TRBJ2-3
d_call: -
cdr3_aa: CASSRQLADTQYF
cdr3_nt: TGCGCCAGCAGCCGCCAACTAGCAGATACGCAGTATTTT

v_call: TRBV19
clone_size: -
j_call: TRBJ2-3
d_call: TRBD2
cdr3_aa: CASNGIGKRRGLAEPQWYF
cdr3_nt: TGTGCCAGTAATGGGATCGGTAAGAGGAGGGGACTAGCCGAGCCCCAGTGGTATTTT